This T cell receptor beta chain was captured by sequencing in a study of human thymus T cells. The CDR3 is made up of 15 amino acids. Trimming removed 0 bases from V and 5 bases from J, with 13 bases in between. CDR1 SGHTA and CDR2 FQGNSA come from the germline V gene. All donors were healthy Finnish infants who were undergoing corrective surgery to treat congenital heart defects. Only four of the eight donors provided an approximately 0.5-1 mL blood sample. Blood DNA came from all available leukocytes, not a fixed cell number. Clones were sequenced by immunoSEQ multiplex PCR, and TCRdb holds only the in-frame ones, with some missing. Of about 44,000 clones detected, nearly 95% appear once; the ten largest clones hold around 0.12%.

The material sequenced was blood. V gene TRBV7-2 combines with J gene TRBJ2-5, with TRBD1 as a possible D gene (6 bases). The sequence came from a boy in the first two years of life with a congenital heart defect but otherwise immunologically healthy. The CDR3 protein is CASSLALIQGETQYF. CDR3 nucleotides: TGTGCCAGCAGCTTAGCGCTGATCCAGGGGGAGACCCAGTACTTC.